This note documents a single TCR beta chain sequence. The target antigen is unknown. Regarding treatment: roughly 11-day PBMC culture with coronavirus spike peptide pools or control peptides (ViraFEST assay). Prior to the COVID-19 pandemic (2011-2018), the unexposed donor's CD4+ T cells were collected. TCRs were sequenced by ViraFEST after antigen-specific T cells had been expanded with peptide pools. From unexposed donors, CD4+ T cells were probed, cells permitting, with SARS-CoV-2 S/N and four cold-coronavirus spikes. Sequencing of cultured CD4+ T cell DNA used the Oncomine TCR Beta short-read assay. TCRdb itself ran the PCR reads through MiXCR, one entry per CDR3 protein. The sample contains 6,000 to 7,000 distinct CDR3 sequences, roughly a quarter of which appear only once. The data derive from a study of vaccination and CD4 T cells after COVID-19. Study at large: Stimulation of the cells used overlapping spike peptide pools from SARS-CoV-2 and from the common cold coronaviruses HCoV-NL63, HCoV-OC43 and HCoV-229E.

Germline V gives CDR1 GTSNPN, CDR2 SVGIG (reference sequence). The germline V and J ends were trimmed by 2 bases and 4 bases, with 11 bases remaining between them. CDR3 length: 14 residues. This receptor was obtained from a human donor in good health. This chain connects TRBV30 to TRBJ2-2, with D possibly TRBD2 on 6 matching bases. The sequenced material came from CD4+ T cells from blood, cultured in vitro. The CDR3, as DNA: TGTGCCTGGAGTACCGGAGGGAGCACCGGGGAGCTGTTTTTT. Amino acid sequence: CAWSTGGSTGELFF. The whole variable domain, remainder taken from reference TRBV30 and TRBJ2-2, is SQTIHQWPATLVQPVGSPLSLECTVEGTSNPNLYWYRQAAGRGLQLLFYSVGIGQISSEVPQNLSASRPQDRQFILSSKKLLLSDSGFYLCAWSTGGSTGELFFGEGSRLTVL.